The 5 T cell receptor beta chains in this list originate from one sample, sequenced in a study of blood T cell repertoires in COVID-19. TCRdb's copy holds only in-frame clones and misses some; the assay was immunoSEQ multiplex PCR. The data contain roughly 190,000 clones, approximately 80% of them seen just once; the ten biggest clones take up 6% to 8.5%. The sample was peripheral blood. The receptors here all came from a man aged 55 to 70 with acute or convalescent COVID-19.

CDR3 nucleotides: TGCAGCGTTCCCCCGGACACCTCCTACAATGAGCAGTTCTTC. Protein: CSVPPDTSYNEQFF. This chain links TRBV29-1 with TRBJ2-1; D is perhaps TRBD1 (5 bases). Per the germline V gene, CDR1 is SQVTM and CDR2 is ANQGSEA. Between the trimmed V and J ends, which lost 5 bases and 0 bases, there was a span of 11 bases. This CDR3 spans 14 amino acids.

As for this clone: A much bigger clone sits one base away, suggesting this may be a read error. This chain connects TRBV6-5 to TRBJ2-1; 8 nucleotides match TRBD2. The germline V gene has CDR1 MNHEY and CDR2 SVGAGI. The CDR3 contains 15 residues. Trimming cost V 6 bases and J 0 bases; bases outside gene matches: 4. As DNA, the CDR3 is TGTGCCAGCAGGGAGCGGGAGAGCTCCTACAATGAGCAGTTCTTC. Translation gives CASRERESSYNEQFF.

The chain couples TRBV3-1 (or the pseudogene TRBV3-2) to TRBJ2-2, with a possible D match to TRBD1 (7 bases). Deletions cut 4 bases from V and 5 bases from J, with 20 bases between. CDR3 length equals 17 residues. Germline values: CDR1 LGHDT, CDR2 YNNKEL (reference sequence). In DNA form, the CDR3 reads TGTGCCAGCAGCCCGACGGCAGGGGGGCGGTGGACCGGGGAGCTGTTTTTT. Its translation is CASSPTAGGRWTGELFF.

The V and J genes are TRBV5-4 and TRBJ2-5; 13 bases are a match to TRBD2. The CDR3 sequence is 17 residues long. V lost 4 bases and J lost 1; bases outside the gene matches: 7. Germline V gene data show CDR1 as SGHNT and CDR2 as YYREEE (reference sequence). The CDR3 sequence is CASSLRTSGRFQETQYF. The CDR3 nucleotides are TGTGCCAGCAGCCTGCGGACTAGCGGGAGATTCCAAGAGACCCAGTACTTC.

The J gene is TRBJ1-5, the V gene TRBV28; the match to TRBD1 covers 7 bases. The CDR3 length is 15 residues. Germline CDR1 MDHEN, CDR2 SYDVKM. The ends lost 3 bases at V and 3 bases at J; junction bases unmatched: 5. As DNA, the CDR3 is TGTGCCAGCAGTTTCGGAAGGGGGCTCAATCAGCCCCAGCATTTT. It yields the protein CASSFGRGLNQPQHF.